A selection of T cell receptor beta chains follows, all from one sample in a study of shared clonotypes between healthy human individuals. Only in-frame clones appear in the TCRdb table, and some are missing; sequencing was by immunoSEQ multiplex PCR. The sample consists of fewer than 2.5 million clones, roughly 93% of them appearing once. Material for sequencing was naive CD4+ T cells from PBMCs. These receptors were taken from a man aged 18 to 30 in good health. Some clones in this sample may be carry-over from other donors' samples. Each CDR3 is given with its conserved first and last residue. D genes are given only for firm matches. Clone size, where shown, is once, few, many, or a class for clones that have expanded.

j_call clone_size v_call d_call cdr3_aa cdr3_nt
TRBJ2-3 - TRBV2 TRBD1 CASSGQGLGTDTQYF TGTGCCAGCAGCGGACAGGGCTTGGGCACAGATACGCAGTATTTT
TRBJ2-5 - TRBV5-1 - CASSLGLASRGETQYF TGCGCCAGCAGCTTGGGCCTAGCGTCAAGGGGGGAGACCCAGTACTTC
TRBJ2-5 - TRBV10-3 - CATRFGGTEETQYF TGTGCCACCAGGTTTGGGGGAACGGAAGAGACCCAGTACTTC
TRBJ2-7 - TRBV29-1 TRBD1 CSVEDYGQGSYEQYF TGCAGCGTTGAAGACTATGGACAGGGGAGCTACGAGCAGTACTTC
TRBJ1-2 - TRBV10-3 - CAITPQSQGPSGYTF TGTGCCATCACCCCTCAATCACAGGGACCGAGCGGCTACACCTTC
TRBJ2-1 - TRBV5-1 - CASNIGGGMDNEQFF TGCGCCAGCAACATCGGCGGCGGGATGGACAATGAGCAGTTCTTC
TRBJ2-1 - TRBV7-3 - CASSSRDNEQFF TGTGCCAGCAGCTCCCGAGATAATGAGCAGTTCTTC
TRBJ1-6 - TRBV27 TRBD1 CASSLRTGTYNSPLHF TGTGCCAGCAGCTTAAGGACAGGAACGTATAATTCACCCCTCCACTTT
TRBJ1-2 - TRBV19 TRBD1 CASSTRDRYYGYTF TGTGCCAGTAGTACCCGGGACAGGTATTATGGCTACACCTTC
TRBJ1-1 few TRBV7-3 TRBD1 CASSTGTDSEAFF TGTGCCAGCAGCACCGGGACAGACTCTGAAGCTTTCTTT
TRBJ2-7 - TRBV28 - CASSSGGETYEQYF TGCGCCAGCAGTTCCGGGGGCGAGACCTACGAGCAGTACTTC